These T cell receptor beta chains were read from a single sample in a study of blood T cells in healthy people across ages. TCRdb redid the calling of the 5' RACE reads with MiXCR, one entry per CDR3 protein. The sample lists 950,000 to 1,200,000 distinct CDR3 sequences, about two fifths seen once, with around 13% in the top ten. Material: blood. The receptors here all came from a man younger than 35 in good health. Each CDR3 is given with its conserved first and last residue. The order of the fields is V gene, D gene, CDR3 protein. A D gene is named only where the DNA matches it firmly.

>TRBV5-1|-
CASSLRWGRKNIQYF
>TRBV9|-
CASSFSQGPDTQYF
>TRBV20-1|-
CSARAILTGRAFF
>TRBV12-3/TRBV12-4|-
CASNQGGWTEAFF
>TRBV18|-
CASSRSGGKNTEAFF
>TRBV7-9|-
CAGSLHYEQYF
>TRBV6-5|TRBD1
CASSWGQERWATEAFF
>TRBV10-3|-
CAISEEGGTNTEAFF
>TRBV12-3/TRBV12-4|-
CASTGADTEAFF
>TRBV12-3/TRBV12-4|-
CASRSPGDEQFF
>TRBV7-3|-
CASRPHQPQHF
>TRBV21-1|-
CASSRTGSRYEQYF
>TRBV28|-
CASSSLKLDPAKETQYF
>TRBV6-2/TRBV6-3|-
CASSCQLGIQETQYF
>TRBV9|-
CASSAPTGLDTQYF
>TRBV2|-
CASSEFPATNEKLFF
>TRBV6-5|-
CASRTDSRNTEAFF
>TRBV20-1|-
CSARAQGLYGYTF
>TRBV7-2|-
CASSFPITEAFF
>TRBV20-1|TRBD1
CSADRGMNTEAFF
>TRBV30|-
CAWSVSPAANYGYTF
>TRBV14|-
CASSALDRSVGELFF
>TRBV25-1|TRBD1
CASSFRDRVQLNEKLFF
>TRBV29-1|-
CSVRDENSYEQYF
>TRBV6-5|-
CASSDGQKNTEAFF
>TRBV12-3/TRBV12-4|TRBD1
CASSSDRSDEQYF
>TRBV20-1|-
CSARGGAGSEKLFF
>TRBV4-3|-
CASSQSSDNYGYTF
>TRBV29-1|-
CSVEYATEAFF
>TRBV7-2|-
CASSLNLEGDTQYF
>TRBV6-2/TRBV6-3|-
CASSYVQAGANVLTF
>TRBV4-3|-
CASSQDQPGQLMNTEAFF
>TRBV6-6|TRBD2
CASSYGQRGGNEQFF
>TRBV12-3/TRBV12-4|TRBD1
CASTKGQGNSLLHF
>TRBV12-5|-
CASGLGTTNNEQFF
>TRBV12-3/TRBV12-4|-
CASSLGAGPSYTF